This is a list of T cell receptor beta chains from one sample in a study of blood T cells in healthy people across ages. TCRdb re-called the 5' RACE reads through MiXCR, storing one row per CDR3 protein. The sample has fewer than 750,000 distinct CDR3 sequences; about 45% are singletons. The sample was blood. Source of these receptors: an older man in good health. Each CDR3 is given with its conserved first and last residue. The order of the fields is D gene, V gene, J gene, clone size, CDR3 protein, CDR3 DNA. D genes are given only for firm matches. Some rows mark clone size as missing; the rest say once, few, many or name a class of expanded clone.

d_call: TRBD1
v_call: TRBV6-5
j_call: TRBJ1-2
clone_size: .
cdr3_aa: CASSYSGTGQFGYTF
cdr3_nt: TGTGCCAGCAGTTACTCCGGGACAGGGCAGTTTGGCTACACCTTC

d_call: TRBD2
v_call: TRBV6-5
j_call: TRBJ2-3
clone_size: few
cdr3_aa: CASSPVAGGLLDTQYF
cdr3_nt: TGTGCCAGCAGCCCTGTGGCGGGAGGGCTCCTAGATACGCAGTATTTT

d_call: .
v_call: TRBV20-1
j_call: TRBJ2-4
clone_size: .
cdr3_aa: CSAKFGLGDQYF
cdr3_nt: TGCAGTGCTAAATTTGGACTCGGCGATCAGTACTTC

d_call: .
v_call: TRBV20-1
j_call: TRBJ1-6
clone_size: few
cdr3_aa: CSAGTGSSYNSPLHF
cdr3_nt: TGCAGTGCTGGAACAGGGAGCTCCTATAATTCACCCCTCCACTTT

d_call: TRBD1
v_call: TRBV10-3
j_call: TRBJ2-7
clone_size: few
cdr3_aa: CAINSPDRAYEQYF
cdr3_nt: TGTGCCATCAACTCCCCGGACAGGGCCTACGAGCAGTACTTC

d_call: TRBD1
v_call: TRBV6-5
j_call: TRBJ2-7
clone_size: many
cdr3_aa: CASGNRGHDAYEQYF
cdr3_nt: TGTGCCAGCGGGAACAGGGGCCACGACGCCTACGAGCAGTACTTC

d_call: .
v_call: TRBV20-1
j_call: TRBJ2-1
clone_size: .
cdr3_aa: CSARGRMGDHERFF
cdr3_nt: TGCAGTGCTAGAGGCAGGATGGGGGACCATGAGCGGTTCTTC

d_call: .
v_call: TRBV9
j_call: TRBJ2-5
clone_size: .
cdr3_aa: CASSAQTLASETQYF
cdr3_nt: TGTGCCAGCAGCGCACAAACCCTAGCATCAGAGACCCAGTACTTC

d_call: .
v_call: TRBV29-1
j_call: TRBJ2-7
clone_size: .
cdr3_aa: CSVGRGQTYEQYF
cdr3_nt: TGCAGCGTTGGCCGGGGCCAGACTTACGAGCAGTACTTC

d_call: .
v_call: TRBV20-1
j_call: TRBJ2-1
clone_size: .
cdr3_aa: CSASPRRGEQFF
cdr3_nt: TGCAGTGCTAGTCCCCGTCGGGGTGAGCAGTTCTTC

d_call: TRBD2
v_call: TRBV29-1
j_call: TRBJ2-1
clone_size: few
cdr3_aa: CSSTGTSGSNEQFF
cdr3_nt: TGCAGCTCCACCGGGACTAGCGGGAGCAATGAGCAGTTCTTC

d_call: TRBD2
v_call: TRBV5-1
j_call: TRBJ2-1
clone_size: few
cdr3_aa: CASSLVPSGGAGTYNEQFF
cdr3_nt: TGCGCCAGCAGCTTGGTCCCTAGCGGGGGGGCCGGGACCTACAATGAGCAGTTCTTC

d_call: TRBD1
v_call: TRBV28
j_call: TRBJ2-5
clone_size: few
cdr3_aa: CASSDRGGGETQYF
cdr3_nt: TGTGCCAGCAGTGACAGGGGTGGCGGAGAGACCCAGTACTTC

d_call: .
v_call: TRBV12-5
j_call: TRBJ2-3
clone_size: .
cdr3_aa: CASALAGTDTQYF
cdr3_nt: TGTGCTAGTGCCCTTGCCGGGACAGATACGCAGTATTTT

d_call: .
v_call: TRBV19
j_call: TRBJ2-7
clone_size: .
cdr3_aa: CASSRTGRGNEQYF
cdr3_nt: TGTGCCAGCTCTCGTACGGGCAGGGGAAACGAGCAGTACTTC

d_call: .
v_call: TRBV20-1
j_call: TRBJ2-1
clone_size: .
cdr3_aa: CSADGQNEQFF
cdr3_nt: TGCAGTGCCGACGGACAAAATGAGCAGTTCTTC

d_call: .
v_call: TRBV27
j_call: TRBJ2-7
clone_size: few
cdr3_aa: CASSLSVSYEQYF
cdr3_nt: TGTGCCAGCAGTTTATCGGTCAGCTACGAGCAGTACTTC

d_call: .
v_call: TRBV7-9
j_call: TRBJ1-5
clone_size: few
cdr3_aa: CASSPGGVNQPQHF
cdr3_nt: TGTGCCAGCAGCCCGGGCGGCGTGAATCAGCCCCAGCATTTT

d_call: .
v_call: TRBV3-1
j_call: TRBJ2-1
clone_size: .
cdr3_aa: CASSHEIGGLRNEQFF
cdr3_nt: TGTGCCAGCAGCCACGAGATAGGGGGACTTAGGAATGAGCAGTTCTTC

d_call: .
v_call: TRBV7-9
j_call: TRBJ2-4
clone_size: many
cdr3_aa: CASSYGREPKNIQYF
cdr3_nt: TGTGCCAGCAGCTATGGGAGAGAGCCCAAAAACATTCAGTACTTC

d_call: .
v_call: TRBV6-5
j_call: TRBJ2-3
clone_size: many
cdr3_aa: CASSYSILRDTQYF
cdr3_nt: TGTGCCAGCAGTTACTCGATATTGAGGGATACGCAGTATTTT

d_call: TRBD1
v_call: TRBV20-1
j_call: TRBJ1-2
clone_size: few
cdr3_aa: CSASPRGDSRNYGYTF
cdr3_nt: TGCAGTGCTAGCCCCAGAGGGGACAGCCGTAACTATGGCTACACCTTC

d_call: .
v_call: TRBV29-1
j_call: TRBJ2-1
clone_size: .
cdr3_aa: CSVEAGALNGQFF
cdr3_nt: TGCAGCGTTGAAGCGGGAGCGTTGAATGGGCAGTTCTTC

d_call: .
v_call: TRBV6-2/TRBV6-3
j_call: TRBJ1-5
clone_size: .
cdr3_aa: CASTDSHNQPQHF
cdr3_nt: TGTGCCAGTACAGACAGCCACAATCAGCCCCAGCATTTT

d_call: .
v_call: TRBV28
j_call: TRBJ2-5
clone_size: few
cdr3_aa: CASSLSGYGTQYF
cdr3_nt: TGTGCCAGCAGTTTAAGTGGGTATGGGACCCAGTACTTC

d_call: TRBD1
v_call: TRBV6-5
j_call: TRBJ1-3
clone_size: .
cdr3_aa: CASSSLGQGHGSGNTIYF
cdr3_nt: TGTGCCAGCAGTTCCCTAGGACAGGGCCACGGGTCTGGAAACACCATATATTTT